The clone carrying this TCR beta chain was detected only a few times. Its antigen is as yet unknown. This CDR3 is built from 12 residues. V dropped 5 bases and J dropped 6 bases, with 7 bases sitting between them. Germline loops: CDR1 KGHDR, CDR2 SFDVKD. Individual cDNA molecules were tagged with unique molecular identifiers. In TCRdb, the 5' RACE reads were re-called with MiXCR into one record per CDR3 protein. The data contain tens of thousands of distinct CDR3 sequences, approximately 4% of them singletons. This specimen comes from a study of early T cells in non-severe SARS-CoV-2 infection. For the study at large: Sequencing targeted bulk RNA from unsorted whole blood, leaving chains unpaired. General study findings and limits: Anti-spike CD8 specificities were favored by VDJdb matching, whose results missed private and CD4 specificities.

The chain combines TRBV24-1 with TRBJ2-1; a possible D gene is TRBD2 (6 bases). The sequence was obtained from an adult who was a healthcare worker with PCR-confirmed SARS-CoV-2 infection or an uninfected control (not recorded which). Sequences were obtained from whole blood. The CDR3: CATSGGVNEQFF. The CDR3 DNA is TGTGCCACCAGTGGCGGGGTCAATGAGCAGTTCTTC.